The present T cell receptor beta chain was sequenced within a study of T cells in women clearing cervical HPV infection. Points from the study as a whole: TRBV6-7 abundance was lower in cases than controls (around 0.1% versus 0.15%).

The CDR3 totals 12 residues. Germline loops: CDR1 MDHEN, CDR2 SYDVKM. As regards this clone: Its antigen is still unknown. The read comes to an end 3 residues before the CDR3 does, leaving the germline J gene to fill in the end.

Clones were sequenced by immunoSEQ multiplex PCR, and TCRdb holds only the in-frame ones, with some missing. Here the sample table reports roughly 30,000 clones. Sequenced: blood buffy coat. The receptor's source is a woman between 18 and 70 years old with a cervical HPV16 infection that either progressed to CIN3+ or cleared (not recorded which). The chain has TRBV28 and TRBJ1-1; possible D gene TRBD1, 5 bases. The CDR3 sequence is CASSLTRTEAFF. The DNA read from the CDR3 is TGTGCCAGCAGTTTAACCAGGACAGAA. The full variable domain, completed using reference TRBV28 and TRBJ1-1, is DVKVTQSSRYLVKRTGEKVFLECVQDMDHENMFWYRQDPGLGLRLIYFSYDVKMKEKGDIPEGYSVSREKKERFSLILESASTNQTSMYLCASSLTRTEAFFGQGTRLTVV.